Listed here are 21 T cell receptor beta chains from one sample, sequenced in a study of CD8+CD57+ T cells in acquired aplastic anemia. For CDR3 and TCR beta VDJ profiling, genomic DNA was the template used. MiXCR, applied by TCRdb to the reads, yields one record per CDR3 protein. The sample consists of about 250,000 distinct CDR3 sequences, around 45% of them appearing once. Sequencing was done on patients that had shown CD8+CD57+ cell expansion by flow cytometry. The material sequenced was sorted CD4+, CD8+, or CD8+CD57+ T cells (not recorded which) from PBMCs. All receptors derive from a human donor with aplastic anemia.

J is TRBJ2-7 and V is TRBV6-4, with a weak D call TRBD2 (5 bases). Germline V CDR1 and CDR2: MRHNA, SNTAGT. The ends were cut back, 7 bases at V and 6 bases at J, with 22 bases in the middle. This CDR3 comprises 15 residues. The CDR3 spells CASTRRLGKEGEQYF. CDR3 nucleotide sequence: TGTGCCAGCACACGCAGGCTGGGGAAAGAGGGCGAGCAGTACTTC.

This chain uses TRBV5-1 with TRBJ1-1, with a possible D match to TRBD1 (5 bases). V shed 0 bases and J shed 7 bases, with 13 bases lying between them. The CDR3 is 14 amino acids. Germline values: CDR1 SGHRS, CDR2 YFSETQ. DNA for the CDR3: TGCGCCAGCAGCTTGGGCGGGGGATTGGATGAAGCTTTCTTT. It yields the protein CASSLGGGLDEAFF.

With regard to this clonotype: It may be a read error: a sequence one base away is much more abundant. The V and J genes are TRBV7-3 and TRBJ2-1; either TRBD1 or TRBD2 may fit D (7 bases each). The germline CDR1 and CDR2 sequences are SGHTA and FQGTGA. Between the trimmed V and J ends, which lost 8 bases and 8 bases, there was a span of 19 bases. The CDR3 covers 14 residues. CDR3 protein: CASGSQGGEHEQFF. CDR3 bases: TGTGCCAGCGGCTCGCAGGGGGGGGAACATGAGCAGTTCTTC.

This clonotype was observed many times. The chain uses TRBV7-9 and TRBJ2-5; D possibly corresponds to TRBD1 (5 bases). Germline V gene lookup returns CDR1 SEHNR and CDR2 FQNEAQ (reference sequence). This CDR3 region has 15 residues. V lost 10 bases and J 2 bases, leaving 20 bases between the germline ends. The DNA for the CDR3 is TGTGCCATCTACAGGACCACAAACGCACAAGAGACCCAGTACTTC. It specifies CAIYRTTNAQETQYF.

V and J are TRBV7-6 and TRBJ1-2, with D unclear. Germline CDR1 and CDR2: SGHVS and FNYEAQ. V was pared by 3 bases and J by 0 bases, with 14 bases between. There are 16 residues in the CDR3. CDR3 nucleotide sequence: TGTGCCAGCAGCTTTGACCGGGTGGCAACTAACTATGGCTACACCTTC. Its protein product is CASSFDRVATNYGYTF.

About this clonotype: One end of the junction does not line up with germline, which may come from a read error. This sequence joins TRBV27 and TRBJ1-6; a weak D match, TRBD1 (5 bases). CDR1 and CDR2 (germline): MNHEY, SMNVEV (reference sequence). The CDR3 is made up of 15 amino acids. The CDR3 spells CASNLFGGSNSPLHF. For the CDR3, the DNA is TGTGCCAGCAATTTATTCGGGGGTTCAAATTCACCCCTCCACTTT.

The chain combines TRBV6-1 with TRBJ1-1; D gene ambiguous. From germline, CDR1 is MNHNS and CDR2 SASEGT. The length of the CDR3 is 14 residues. Trimming removed 2 bases from V and 1 base from J, with 8 bases in between. CDR3 amino acids: CASSEFSENTEAFF. In DNA, the CDR3 is TGTGCCAGCAGTGAATTTTCGGAGAACACTGAAGCTTTCTTT.

This clonotype was observed a handful of times. The chain recombines TRBV2 with TRBJ1-5; D gene uncertain. CDR1 SNHLY and CDR2 FYNNEI come from the germline V gene. The CDR3 loop spans 12 amino acids. V was cut by 2 bases and J by 7 bases, with 6 bases left in between. In DNA form, the CDR3 reads TGTGCCAGCAGTGAAATACGGCAGCCCCAGCATTTT. It yields the protein CASSEIRQPQHF.

This clonotype came up a few times. The chain carries TRBV7-3 and TRBJ2-5, with D unclear. V dropped 3 bases and J dropped 3 bases, with 11 bases sitting between them. This CDR3 has 14 amino acids. Germline CDR1 is SGHTA and CDR2 is FQGTGA. The CDR3 protein is CASSLNGLEETQYF. CDR3 nucleotide sequence: TGTGCCAGCAGCTTGAACGGGCTGGAAGAGACCCAGTACTTC.

The V and J genes are TRBV4-1 and TRBJ1-6; weak D call: TRBD1 (5 bases). V dropped 4 bases and J dropped 5 bases, with 12 bases sitting between them. Germline values: CDR1 MGHRA, CDR2 YSYEKL. The CDR3 consists of 15 residues. The CDR3 coding sequence is TGCGCCAGCAGCCTAGCCGGGGGGGATAATTCACCCCTCCACTTT. Protein sequence: CASSLAGGDNSPLHF.

This clonotype was seen a handful of times. The chain carries TRBV15 and TRBJ1-6, with D uncertain. Germline CDR1 LNHNV, CDR2 YYDKDF (reference sequence). The CDR3 has 15 amino acids. Trimming shortened V by 0 bases and J by 9 bases, and 12 bases separated the two germline ends. The CDR3 loop reads CATSRDPVLGSPLHF. The DNA of the CDR3 is TGTGCCACCAGCAGAGATCCAGTCTTGGGTTCACCCCTCCACTTT.

This clonotype was seen ten or more times. CDR3 in amino acids: CASTPPPDRAEAFF. The CDR3 bases are TGTGCCAGCACTCCTCCCCCCGACAGGGCAGAAGCTTTCTTT. This chain uses TRBV6-1 with TRBJ1-1, with 7 bases aligning to TRBD1. The V gene's germline CDR1 is MNHNS and CDR2 SASEGT. V lost 7 bases and J lost 8; bases outside the gene matches: 13. The CDR3 is made up of 14 amino acids.

This clonotype was picked up many times. This chain connects TRBV6-5 to TRBJ1-2; D ambiguous. This CDR3 has 13 residues. V lost 6 bases and J lost 3, with 11 bases in between. Germline loops: CDR1 MNHEY, CDR2 SVGAGI. The CDR3 spells CASSPTSYYGYTF. In DNA, the CDR3 is TGTGCCAGCAGCCCAACTTCTTACTATGGCTACACCTTC.

This clonotype was seen many times. The V gene is TRBV6-5, the J gene TRBJ1-1, with TRBD1 as a possible D gene (5 bases). The germline CDR1 and CDR2 sequences are MNHEY and SVGAGI. The CDR3 is 13 amino acids. V was cut by 10 bases and J by 1 base, with 13 bases left in between. CDR3 sequence reads: CATQITGNTEAFF. CDR3 bases: TGTGCCACCCAGATAACAGGGAACACTGAAGCTTTCTTT.

This clonotype was detected many times. The chain employs TRBV2 and TRBJ1-5, with TRBD1 matching over 10 bases. The J segment lost 9 bases and the V segment lost 8 bases, leaving 13 bases of the junction unmatched. Per the germline V gene, CDR1 is SNHLY and CDR2 is FYNNEI. This CDR3 has 15 residues. CDR3 sequence: CASRERGTGVWPQHF. The CDR3 DNA sequence: TGTGCCAGCCGGGAGAGAGGGACAGGGGTATGGCCCCAGCATTTT.

In its sample, this clonotype was seen many times. V is TRBV7-9 and J is TRBJ2-5; unclear D gene. The CDR3 is made up of 15 amino acids. V dropped 2 bases and J dropped 1 base, with 11 bases sitting between them. CDR1 is SEHNR and CDR2 is FQNEAQ in the germline V gene (reference sequence). The DNA of the CDR3 is TGTGCCAGCAGCTTATACGGTCCCATCCAAGAGACCCAGTACTTC. Amino acids: CASSLYGPIQETQYF.

A few counts support this clonotype. The V and J genes are TRBV10-2 and TRBJ1-6; D remains unclear. Deletions cut 1 base from V and 9 bases from J, with 7 bases between. CDR1 is WSHSY and CDR2 is SAAADI in the germline V gene. The CDR3 consists of 13 residues. The CDR3 sequence is CASSEYEGSPLHF. The CDR3, as DNA: TGCGCCAGCAGTGAGTACGAGGGTTCACCCCTCCACTTT.

This clonotype came up many times. The rearrangement uses TRBV20-1 and TRBJ2-1; 12 bases are shared with TRBD2. Germline CDR1 is DFQATT and CDR2 is SNEGSKA (reference sequence). V lost 2 bases, J lost 1 base, and 12 bases stayed unmatched. This CDR3 has 19 amino acids. CDR3 loop: CSARLPVTSGSPSYNEQFF. The CDR3 coding sequence is TGCAGTGCTAGACTCCCCGTGACTAGCGGGAGTCCGTCCTACAATGAGCAGTTCTTC.

The chain's CDR3 is CASKPGTSGGNEQFF. DNA for the CDR3: TGTGCCAGCAAGCCCGGGACTAGCGGGGGGAATGAGCAGTTCTTC. V gene TRBV7-2 combines with J gene TRBJ2-1; TRBD2 aligns across 15 bases. J was trimmed by 7 bases and V by 7 bases; bases with no gene match: 5. Germline V CDR1 and CDR2: SGHTA, FQGNSA. The CDR3 is 15 residues long.

The chain uses TRBV10-2 and TRBJ2-1; the match to TRBD1 covers 7 bases. The trim removed 9 bases at V and 0 bases at J, leaving 8 bases unmatched. Germline assignment: CDR1 WSHSY and CDR2 SAAADI. CDR3 length: 15 amino acids. The chain's CDR3 is CASSYRGSSYNEQFF. The CDR3 nucleotides read TGCGCCAGTTCTTACAGGGGTAGCTCCTACAATGAGCAGTTCTTC.

As to this clonotype: This may be a read error, as it is one base from a much larger clone. This chain joins TRBV2 and TRBJ1-6, with D uncertain. The germline CDR1 and CDR2 sequences are SNHLY and FYNNEI. The CDR3 has 13 residues. CDR3 bases: TGTGCCGGCAGTTTGGGGAAAAGTTCACCCCTCCACTTT. Translation gives CAGSLGKSSPLHF.